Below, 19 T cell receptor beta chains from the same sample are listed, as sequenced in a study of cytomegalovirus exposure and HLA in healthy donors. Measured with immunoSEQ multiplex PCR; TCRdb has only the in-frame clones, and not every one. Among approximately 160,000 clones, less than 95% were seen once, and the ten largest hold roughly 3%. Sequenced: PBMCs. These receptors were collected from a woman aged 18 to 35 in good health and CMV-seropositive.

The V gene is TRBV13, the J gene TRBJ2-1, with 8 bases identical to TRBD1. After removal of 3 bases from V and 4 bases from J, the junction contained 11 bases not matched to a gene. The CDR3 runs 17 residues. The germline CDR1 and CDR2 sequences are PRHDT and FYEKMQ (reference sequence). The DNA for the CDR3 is TGTGCCAGCAGCTTCATGACAGGGGCCCTAATTTACAATGAGCAGTTCTTC. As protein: CASSFMTGALIYNEQFF.

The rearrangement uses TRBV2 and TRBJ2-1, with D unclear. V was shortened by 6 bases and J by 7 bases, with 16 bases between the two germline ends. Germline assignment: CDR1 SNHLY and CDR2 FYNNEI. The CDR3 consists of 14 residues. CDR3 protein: CASSLVLGLNEQFF. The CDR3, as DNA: TGTGCCAGCAGCCTAGTATTGGGTTTGAATGAGCAGTTCTTC.

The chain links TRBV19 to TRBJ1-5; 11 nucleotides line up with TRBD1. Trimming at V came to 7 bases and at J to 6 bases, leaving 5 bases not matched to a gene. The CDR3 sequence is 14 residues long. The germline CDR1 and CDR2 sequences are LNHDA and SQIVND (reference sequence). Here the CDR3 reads CASNAGQGGQPQHF. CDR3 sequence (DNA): TGTGCCAGTAATGCGGGACAGGGGGGTCAGCCCCAGCATTTT.

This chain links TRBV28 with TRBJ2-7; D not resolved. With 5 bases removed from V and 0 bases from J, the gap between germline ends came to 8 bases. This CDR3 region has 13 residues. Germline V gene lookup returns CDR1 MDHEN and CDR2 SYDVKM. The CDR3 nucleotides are TGTGCCAGCAGTCCCCGGGTCTCCTACGAGCAGTACTTC. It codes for CASSPRVSYEQYF. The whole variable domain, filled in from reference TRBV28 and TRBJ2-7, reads DVKVTQSSRYLVKRTGEKVFLECVQDMDHENMFWYRQDPGLGLRLIYFSYDVKMKEKGDIPEGYSVSREKKERFSLILESASTNQTSMYLCASSPRVSYEQYFGPGTRLTVT.

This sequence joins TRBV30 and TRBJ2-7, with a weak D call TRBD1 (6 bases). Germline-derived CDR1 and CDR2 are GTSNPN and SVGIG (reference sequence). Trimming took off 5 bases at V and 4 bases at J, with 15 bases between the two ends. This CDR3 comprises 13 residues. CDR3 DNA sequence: TGTGCCTGGTCACAGGGTCCCCCTTACGAGCAGTACTTC. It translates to CAWSQGPPYEQYF.

In DNA form, the CDR3 reads TGCGCCAGCAGCTGGGGGCCAGATACGCAGTATTTT. Protein: CASSWGPDTQYF. The chain combines TRBV5-1 with TRBJ2-3; weak D call: TRBD1 (6 bases). Trimming cost V 3 bases and J 4 bases, with 6 bases left between them. The V gene's germline CDR1 is SGHRS and CDR2 YFSETQ. The CDR3 contains 12 residues.

The CDR3 sequence is CASSSYSNTEAFF. As DNA, the CDR3 is TGTGCCAGCAGTTCGTACTCGAACACTGAAGCTTTCTTT. This chain connects TRBV28 to TRBJ1-1; D is ambiguous. Germline V gene lookup returns CDR1 MDHEN and CDR2 SYDVKM. This CDR3 has 13 residues. The ends were cut back, 4 bases at V and 1 base at J, with 7 bases in the middle.

The CDR3 region is CASSFRTSGRGEQYF. In DNA, the CDR3 is TGTGCCAGCAGCTTTCGGACTAGCGGGAGGGGTGAGCAGTACTTC. V is TRBV7-2 and J is TRBJ2-7, with 15 positions matching TRBD2. There are 15 residues in the CDR3. Germline V gives CDR1 SGHTA, CDR2 FQGNSA. V gave up 3 bases and J gave up 7 bases; unmatched junction bases: 4. The full variable domain, its missing parts supplied by reference TRBV7-2 and TRBJ2-7, is GAGVSQSPSNKVTEKGKDVELRCDPISGHTALYWYRQSLGQGLEFLIYFQGNSAPDKSGLPSDRFSAERTGGSVSTLTIQRTQQEDSAVYLCASSFRTSGRGEQYFGPGTRLTVT.

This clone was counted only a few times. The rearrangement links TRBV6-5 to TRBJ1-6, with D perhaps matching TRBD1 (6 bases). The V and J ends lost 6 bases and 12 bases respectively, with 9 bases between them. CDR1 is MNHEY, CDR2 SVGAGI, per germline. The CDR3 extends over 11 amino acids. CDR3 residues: CASRSRGPLHF. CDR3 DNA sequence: TGTGCCAGCAGATCCAGGGGACCCCTCCACTTT.

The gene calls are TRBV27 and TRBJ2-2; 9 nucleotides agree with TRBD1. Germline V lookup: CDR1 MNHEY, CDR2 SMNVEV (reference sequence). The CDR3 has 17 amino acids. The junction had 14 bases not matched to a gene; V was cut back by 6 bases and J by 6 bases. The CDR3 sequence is CASRLGPGQGSAGELFF. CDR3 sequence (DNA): TGTGCCAGCAGGCTAGGGCCGGGACAGGGAAGCGCCGGGGAGCTGTTTTTT.

The DNA for the CDR3 is TGTGCCAGTAGTTTCGACAGCCCTTACAATGAGCAGTTCTTC. This gives the protein CASSFDSPYNEQFF. The gene calls are TRBV19 and TRBJ2-1, with D tentatively TRBD1 (5 bases). The CDR3 loop spans 14 amino acids. V gave up 5 bases and J gave up 4 bases, with 12 bases separating them. The germline V gene has CDR1 LNHDA and CDR2 SQIVND (reference sequence).

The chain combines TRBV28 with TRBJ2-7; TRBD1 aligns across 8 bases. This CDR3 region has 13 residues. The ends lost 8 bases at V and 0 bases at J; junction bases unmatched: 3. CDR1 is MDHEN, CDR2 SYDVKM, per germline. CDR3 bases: TGTGCCAGCTGGGACAGGAGCTCCTACGAGCAGTACTTC. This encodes CASWDRSSYEQYF.

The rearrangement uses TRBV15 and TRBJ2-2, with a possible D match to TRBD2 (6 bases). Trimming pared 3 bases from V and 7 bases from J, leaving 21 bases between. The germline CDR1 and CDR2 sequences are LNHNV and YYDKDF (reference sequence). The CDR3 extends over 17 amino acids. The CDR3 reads CATSSPGGALGDGELFF. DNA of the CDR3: TGTGCCACCAGCAGCCCCGGCGGGGCGCTTGGAGACGGGGAGCTGTTTTTT.

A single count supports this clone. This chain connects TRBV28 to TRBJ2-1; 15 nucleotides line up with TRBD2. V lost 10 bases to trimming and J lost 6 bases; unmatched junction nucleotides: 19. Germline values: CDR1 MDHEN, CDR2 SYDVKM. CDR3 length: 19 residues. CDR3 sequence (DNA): TGTGCCACCCTACGAGGACTAGCGGGGGGGCCCTCCGAGTCCAATGAGCAGTTCTTC. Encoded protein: CATLRGLAGGPSESNEQFF. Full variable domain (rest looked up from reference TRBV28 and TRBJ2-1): DVKVTQSSRYLVKRTGEKVFLECVQDMDHENMFWYRQDPGLGLRLIYFSYDVKMKEKGDIPEGYSVSREKKERFSLILESASTNQTSMYLCATLRGLAGGPSESNEQFFGPGTRLTVL.

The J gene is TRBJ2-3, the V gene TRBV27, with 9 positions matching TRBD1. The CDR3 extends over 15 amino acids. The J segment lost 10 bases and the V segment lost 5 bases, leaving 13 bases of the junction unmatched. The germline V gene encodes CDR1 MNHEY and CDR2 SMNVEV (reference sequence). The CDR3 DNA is TGTGCCAGCAGTCCCCCGGGACAGGGCAGTATTGCGCAGTATTTT. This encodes CASSPPGQGSIAQYF.

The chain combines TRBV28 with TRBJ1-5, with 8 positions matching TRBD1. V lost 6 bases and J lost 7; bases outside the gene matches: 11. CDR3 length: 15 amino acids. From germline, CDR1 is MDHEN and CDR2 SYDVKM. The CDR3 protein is CASSSRGLRGQPQHF. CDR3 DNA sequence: TGTGCCAGCAGCTCCAGGGGGCTAAGGGGGCAGCCCCAGCATTTT.

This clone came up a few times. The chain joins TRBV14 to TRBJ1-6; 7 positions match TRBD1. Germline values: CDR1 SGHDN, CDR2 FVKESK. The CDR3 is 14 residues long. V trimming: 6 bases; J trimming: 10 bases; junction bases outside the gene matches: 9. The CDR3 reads CASSPLTGSSPLHF. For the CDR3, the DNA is TGTGCCAGCAGTCCACTGACAGGGAGCTCACCCCTCCACTTT.

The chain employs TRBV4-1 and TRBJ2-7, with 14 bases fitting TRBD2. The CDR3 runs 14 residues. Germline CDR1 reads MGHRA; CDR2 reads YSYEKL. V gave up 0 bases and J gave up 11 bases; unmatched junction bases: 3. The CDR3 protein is CASSQEGTSGSKYF. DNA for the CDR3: TGCGCCAGCAGCCAAGAGGGGACTAGCGGGAGTAAGTACTTC.

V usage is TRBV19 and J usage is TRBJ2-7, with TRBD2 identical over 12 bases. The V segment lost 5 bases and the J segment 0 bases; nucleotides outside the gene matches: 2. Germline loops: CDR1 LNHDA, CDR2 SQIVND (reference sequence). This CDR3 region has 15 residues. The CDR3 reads CASSVGLAGSYEQYF. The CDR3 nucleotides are TGTGCCAGTAGTGTGGGACTAGCGGGCTCCTACGAGCAGTACTTC.